This T cell receptor (beta chain) was identified in a study of blood T cell repertoires in COVID-19. The germline CDR1 and CDR2 sequences are MDHEN and SYDVKM. This CDR3 is 18 amino acids long. V dropped 1 base and J dropped 1; count of bases not matched to a gene: 6. Using immunoSEQ multiplex PCR, the repertoire was profiled, and TCRdb retains in-frame clones only, with some absent. This table holds approximately 330,000 clones, 90% found once. The clonotype comes from a woman in her thirties or forties with COVID-19, enrolled during active disease. The chain links TRBV28 to TRBJ2-5; TRBD2 matches 13 bases. What was sequenced was peripheral blood. CDR3 loop: CASSLLDRLAGGQETQYF. In nucleotides, the CDR3 is TGTGCCAGCAGTTTATTGGACCGACTAGCGGGAGGCCAAGAGACCCAGTACTTC.